This entry concerns a single T cell receptor beta chain. The CDR3 is 13 amino acids. Germline V gives CDR1 SQVTM, CDR2 ANQGSEA. V was trimmed by 6 bases and J by 5 bases, leaving 16 bases between them. The data stem from a study of control samples from healthy donors and cancer patients. Assay used: immunoSEQ multiplex PCR; TCRdb lists only in-frame clones, some missing. The sample gives about 80,000 clones, roughly nine tenths of which show up once; 17% is in the top ten. This sequence joins TRBV29-1 and TRBJ1-2, with D tentatively TRBD1 (6 bases). The sequence was obtained from a man over 45 in good health. The sequencing input was blood. The CDR3 sequence: CSVGKTGTYGYTF. CDR3 DNA: TGCAGCGTGGGGAAGACCGGGACATATGGCTACACCTTC.